A single sample gave rise to the 5 T cell receptor beta chains below, sequenced in a study of control samples from healthy donors and cancer patients. Profiled with immunoSEQ multiplex PCR; TCRdb holds only in-frame clones, not every one. The sample contains tens of thousands of clones, 90% to 95% of which appear only once. Sequences were obtained from blood. These receptors all come from a man aged 30 to 39 in good health.

The DNA for the CDR3 is TGTGCCAGCAGTTTGCCAGCGGGAGGCACCGGGGAGCTGTTTTTT. Translation: CASSLPAGGTGELFF. V and J are TRBV28 and TRBJ2-2; TRBD2 matches at 9 bases. V trimming: 3 bases; J trimming: 4 bases; junction bases outside the gene matches: 3. The CDR3 extends over 15 amino acids. CDR1 and CDR2 from the germline V gene are MDHEN and SYDVKM.

The V and J genes are TRBV30 and TRBJ2-5; D call uncertain. V was pared by 0 bases and J by 0 bases, with 11 bases between. The germline V gene has CDR1 GTSNPN and CDR2 SVGIG (reference sequence). The CDR3 runs 15 residues. In nucleotides, the CDR3 is TGTGCCTGGAGTGTGGGGTGGGCAAACCAAGAGACCCAGTACTTC. It codes for CAWSVGWANQETQYF.

The chain combines TRBV10-3 with TRBJ1-1; 10 nucleotides agree with TRBD1. The CDR3 covers 14 residues. Germline trimming cut 10 bases from V and 0 bases from J; bases unmatched to any gene: 5. Germline-derived CDR1 and CDR2 are ENHRY and SYGVKD. The chain's CDR3 is CATRQGAMNTEAFF. The CDR3 bases are TGTGCCACTAGACAGGGGGCCATGAACACTGAAGCTTTCTTT.

The rearrangement links TRBV13 to TRBJ2-7; no reliable D call. V was trimmed by 6 bases and J by 6 bases, leaving 9 bases between them. This CDR3 comprises 11 residues. The germline CDR1 and CDR2 sequences are PRHDT and FYEKMQ (reference sequence). CDR3 sequence (DNA): TGTGCCAGCAGGTTAAACGGCGAGCAGTACTTC. As protein: CASRLNGEQYF.

The chain links TRBV6-5 to TRBJ1-3, with D uncertain. The CDR3 runs 14 residues. Between the trimmed V and J ends, which lost 6 bases and 2 bases, there was a span of 11 bases. Germline CDR1 reads MNHEY; CDR2 reads SVGAGI. The CDR3 here is CASSINTPGNTIYF. In nucleotides, the CDR3 is TGTGCCAGCAGCATCAACACCCCTGGAAACACCATATATTTT.